Following are 31 T cell receptor beta chains from one sample sequenced in a study of regulatory T cells in long-lasting Graves disease (dated by TCRdb to the early 2020s). The library came from multiplex PCR. Data came from an Illumina HiSeq 4000. TCR beta libraries were built with iRepertoire HTBI primers and Arm-PCR amplification of CDR3 regions. Using fastp at Q25 and MiXCR, TCRdb reprocessed the public reads and kept productive beta chains. All rows with the same CDR3 protein become a single entry with the most common DNA and genes. For this sample there are around 400,000 distinct CDR3 sequences; approximately 25% appear just once. Under 35% of the sample belongs to the ten largest clones. The sample's time point label is to be understood as: persistent/refractory GD, antithyroid drugs over 5 years with positive TRAb. RNA was extracted from PBMCs in TRIzol for both TCR sequencing and RNA sequencing.

The material sequenced was peripheral blood mononuclear cells (PBMCs), taken when the disease was refractory, from a patient treated with antithyroid drugs. The receptor source for this set is a woman aged 40 to 50 with Graves disease. Donor details come from another sample of the same person, matched by shared clones.

The chain carries TRBV5-1 and TRBJ1-2; unclear D gene. Trimming removed 0 bases at V and 2 bases at J, with 17 bases between. Germline V gene lookup returns CDR1 SGHRS and CDR2 YFSETQ. The CDR3 loop spans 17 amino acids. CDR3 sequence: CASSLEAGRIPNYGYTF. The CDR3 DNA reads TGCGCCAGCAGCTTGGAGGCAGGTCGGATACCCAACTATGGCTACACCTTC. Filled out from reference TRBV5-1 and TRBJ1-2, the complete variable domain reads KAGVTQTPRYLIKTRGQQVTLSCSPISGHRSVSWYQQTPGQGLQFLFEYFSETQRNKGNFPGRFSGRQFSNSRSEMNVSTLELGDSALYLCASSLEAGRIPNYGYTFGSGTRLTVV.

This clonotype was picked up many times. V usage is TRBV28 and J usage is TRBJ1-1, with TRBD1 matching 7 bases. Trimming removed 2 bases from V and 3 bases from J; junction bases left unmatched: 9. This CDR3 comprises 16 residues. The germline V gene has CDR1 MDHEN and CDR2 SYDVKM. The CDR3 here is CASSLPTTGSDTEAFF. The CDR3, as DNA: TGTGCCAGCAGTTTACCCACGACAGGGTCGGACACTGAAGCTTTCTTT.

The chain recombines TRBV14 with TRBJ2-2; perhaps TRBD1 as D (5 bases). The CDR3 spans 14 residues. Per the germline V gene, CDR1 is SGHDN and CDR2 is FVKESK. V lost 1 base and J 5 bases, leaving 8 bases between the germline ends. CDR3 bases: TGTGCCAGCAGCCAAGTTCAGGGTACCGGGGAGCTGTTTTTT. It codes for CASSQVQGTGELFF.

The CDR3 sequence is CATSTTRTGGVGRNNQPQHF. The CDR3 nucleotides are TGTGCCACCAGCACCACTAGAACAGGGGGCGTGGGTCGTAACAATCAGCCCCAGCATTTT. This chain connects TRBV15 to TRBJ1-5; 9 bases fit TRBD1. Unmatched junction bases numbered 19, after V lost 4 bases and J lost 3 bases. The CDR3 loop spans 20 amino acids. Germline V gene lookup returns CDR1 LNHNV and CDR2 YYDKDF (reference sequence).

There are many counts of this clonotype. This chain uses TRBV28 with TRBJ2-2, with 10 bases that match TRBD2. Per germline, CDR1 MDHEN and CDR2 SYDVKM. This CDR3 region has 16 residues. J gave up 4 bases and V 5 bases, and 7 bases lay outside the gene matches. In DNA form, the CDR3 reads TGTGCCAGCAGTCGTACTAGCGGGAAGGGCACCGGGGAGCTGTTTTTT. Translating gives CASSRTSGKGTGELFF.

The sample holds many counts of this clonotype. V gene TRBV7-9 combines with J gene TRBJ1-1; unclear D gene. This CDR3 is 11 amino acids long. V gave up 3 bases and J gave up 8 bases, with 7 bases separating them. The germline V gene encodes CDR1 SEHNR and CDR2 FQNEAQ (reference sequence). The CDR3: CASSFEVEAFF. CDR3 coding DNA: TGTGCCAGCAGCTTTGAAGTCGAAGCTTTCTTT.

This clonotype occurred many times. The chain combines TRBV6-1 with TRBJ1-5, with 7 bases identical to TRBD1. The ends lost 10 bases at V and 3 bases at J; junction bases unmatched: 3. CDR1 MNHNS and CDR2 SASEGT come from the germline V gene. CDR3 length: 12 amino acids. The CDR3 nucleotides read TGTGCCACCGACAGGGTCAATCAGCCCCAGCATTTT. Protein: CATDRVNQPQHF.

This chain links TRBV9 with TRBJ2-3; D might be TRBD2 (6 bases). The CDR3 loop spans 16 amino acids. Trimming took 0 bases from V and 2 from J, leaving 13 bases between them. CDR1 SGDLS and CDR2 YYNGEE come from the germline V gene. This CDR3 is CASSVAAGLFTDTQYF. The DNA for the CDR3 is TGTGCCAGCAGCGTAGCGGCGGGACTTTTCACAGATACGCAGTATTTT.

As regards this clonotype: This may be a read error: a much more frequent sequence differs by one nucleotide. V is TRBV6-5 and J is TRBJ2-7; D is perhaps TRBD2 (6 bases). V shed 2 bases and J shed 3 bases, with 17 bases lying between them. The CDR3 totals 16 residues. Germline V CDR1 and CDR2: MNHEY, SVGAGI. CDR3 loop: CASSYPTSGRFYEQYF. The CDR3 DNA follows: TGTGCCAGCAGTTACCCGACTAGTGGTCGGTTCTACGAGCAGTACTTC.

The chain joins TRBV3-1 to TRBJ2-7, with D unresolved. The CDR3 runs to 12 residues. V dropped 3 bases and J dropped 3 bases, with 6 bases sitting between them. Germline V gene data show CDR1 as LGHDT and CDR2 as YNNKEL (reference sequence). The DNA for the CDR3 is TGTGCCAGCAGCCACCCGGGCTACGAGCAGTACTTC. It encodes CASSHPGYEQYF.

This clonotype was counted ten times or more. The chain carries TRBV29-1 and TRBJ2-7; D tentatively reads TRBD1 or TRBD2 (5 bases each). The CDR3 sequence is 12 residues long. Between the trimmed V and J ends, which lost 5 bases and 4 bases, there was a span of 12 bases. CDR1 SQVTM and CDR2 ANQGSEA come from the germline V gene. CDR3 protein: CSVRDPPYEQYF. CDR3 in DNA: TGCAGCGTTCGGGACCCCCCGTACGAGCAGTACTTC.

V gene TRBV5-4 combines with J gene TRBJ1-1; D might be TRBD1 (5 bases). Trimming cost V 2 bases and J 6 bases, with 14 bases left between them. Germline V gene sequence: CDR1 SGHNT, CDR2 YYREEE (reference sequence). The CDR3 spans 14 residues. CDR3 in amino acids: CASSFFLWDAEAFF. CDR3 nucleotides: TGTGCCAGCAGCTTCTTTCTCTGGGACGCTGAAGCTTTCTTT.

Remarks on this clonotype: The junction shows a germline mismatch at one end, possibly a read error. Written as DNA, the CDR3 is TGTGCCAGCAGCTTGCGGGAGGGCCGCGGGACCCAGTACTTC. It encodes CASSLREGRGTQYF. The gene calls are TRBV5-1 and TRBJ2-5; TRBD2 matches 9 bases. The CDR3 contains 14 residues. Germline CDR1 is SGHRS and CDR2 is YFSETQ. The full variable domain, its missing parts supplied by reference TRBV5-1 and TRBJ2-5, is KAGVTQTPRYLIKTRGQQVTLSCSPISGHRSVSWYQQTPGQGLQFLFEYFSETQRNKGNFPGRFSGRQFSNSRSEMNVSTLELGDSALYLCASSLREGRGTQYFGPGTRLLVL.

This clonotype has at least ten counts. V usage is TRBV2 and J usage is TRBJ2-2; D gene ambiguous. V shed 4 bases and J shed 7 bases, with 4 bases lying between them. CDR1 SNHLY and CDR2 FYNNEI come from the germline V gene. This CDR3 is 11 amino acids long. Here the CDR3 DNA reads TGTGCCAGCAGTGCTTACGGGGAGCTGTTTTTT. Its protein is CASSAYGELFF.

The chain has TRBV30 and TRBJ2-7; no definite D call. Germline CDR1 reads GTSNPN; CDR2 reads SVGIG (reference sequence). V was trimmed by 2 bases and J by 3 bases, leaving 11 bases between them. CDR3 length: 13 residues. CDR3 bases: TGTGCCTGGAGTCCAAACTCCGGCTACGAGCAGTACTTC. Translated: CAWSPNSGYEQYF.

In its sample, this clonotype was seen many times. V is TRBV11-2 and J is TRBJ1-1; maybe TRBD1 (5 bases). Germline V gene lookup returns CDR1 SGHAT and CDR2 FQNNGV. The CDR3 totals 13 residues. Trimming cost V 6 bases and J 7 bases, with 15 bases left between them. The CDR3 region has the DNA TGTGCCAGCAGTTCCCTCAGGGTAGGTGAAGCTTTCTTT. Translation: CASSSLRVGEAFF.

Comment on this clonotype: One end of the junction does not line up with germline, which may come from a read error. The chain has TRBV29-1 and TRBJ2-1, with TRBD2 matching 12 bases. This CDR3 is 14 amino acids long. Germline-derived CDR1 and CDR2 are SQVTM and ANQGSEA. The CDR3 region is CSVSLAGGPNGQFF. DNA of the CDR3: TGCAGCGTTTCCCTAGCGGGAGGGCCCAATGGGCAGTTCTTC.

The chain links TRBV5-8 to TRBJ2-3; 7 nucleotides line up with TRBD2. The CDR3 has 16 residues. V shed 0 bases, J shed 5 bases, and the junction held 9 bases outside the gene matches. Germline V gene sequence: CDR1 SGHTS, CDR2 YDEGEE. Here the CDR3 reads CASSLARGSGVDTQYF. DNA of the CDR3: TGTGCCAGCAGCTTGGCGCGCGGGAGCGGGGTAGATACGCAGTATTTT.

This clonotype has ten or more counts. This chain connects TRBV27 to TRBJ2-7; TRBD1 might be the D (5 bases). Germline CDR1 reads MNHEY; CDR2 reads SMNVEV (reference sequence). The CDR3 is 14 residues long. The V end lost 4 bases, the J end lost 1 base, and 11 bases lay between the germline ends. In nucleotides, the CDR3 is TGTGCCAGCAGTTACACGGCAGGGTCCTACGAGCAGTACTTC. It codes for CASSYTAGSYEQYF.

CDR3 bases: TGCAGTGCTCTAACCGTAGCGGGAGGGCCGATCGAGCAGTACTTC. Translating it yields CSALTVAGGPIEQYF. The J gene is TRBJ2-7, the V gene TRBV20-1; 11 bases match TRBD2. The V and J ends lost 5 bases and 6 bases, in that order; junction bases with no gene match: 12. The CDR3 has 15 residues. CDR1 is DFQATT and CDR2 is SNEGSKA in the germline V gene (reference sequence).

The CDR3 is CASSFLGLAAGELFF. Written as DNA, the CDR3 is TGTGCCAGCAGTTTTCTTGGACTAGCGGCCGGGGAGCTGTTTTTT. The V and J genes are TRBV12-3 or TRBV12-4 and TRBJ2-2, with 10 bases fitting TRBD2. Trimming cost V 3 bases and J 6 bases; bases outside gene matches: 4. This CDR3 has 15 amino acids.

This clonotype was counted many times. The CDR3 reads CASSEPSDGYEQYF. CDR3 sequence (DNA): TGTGCCAGCAGCGAGCCGTCGGACGGGTACGAGCAGTACTTC. The rearrangement links TRBV9 to TRBJ2-7, with D hard to call. V was pared by 3 bases and J by 4 bases, with 14 bases between. The germline CDR1 and CDR2 sequences are SGDLS and YYNGEE. This CDR3 has 14 amino acids.

On this clonotype itself: Germline and junction disagree at one end, which may indicate a read error. V usage is TRBV10-3 and J usage is TRBJ2-1; 9 bases line up with TRBD1. The CDR3 is 13 residues long. Germline V gene sequence: CDR1 ENHRY, CDR2 SYGVKD. CDR3 nucleotides: TGTGTCATCAGTGGACAGGGGTACAATGAGCAGTTCTTC. Translated: CVISGQGYNEQFF.

This clonotype was seen repeatedly, ten times or more. This chain uses TRBV2 with TRBJ2-1, with a tentative D call TRBD2 (7 bases). The CDR3 runs to 14 residues. V dropped 4 bases and J dropped 5 bases, with 12 bases sitting between them. CDR1 is SNHLY and CDR2 is FYNNEI in the germline V gene. The CDR3 protein is CASSGREGDNEQFF. The CDR3 nucleotides read TGTGCCAGCAGTGGTAGGGAGGGGGACAATGAGCAGTTCTTC.

At least ten counts were recorded for this clonotype. V is TRBV12-5 and J is TRBJ2-7; D possibly corresponds to TRBD2 (6 bases). V lost 6 bases and J lost 5, with 11 bases in between. The CDR3 runs to 12 residues. Looked up from germline, CDR1 is LGHNT and CDR2 is FRNRAP. Here the CDR3 reads CASGRDWNEQYF. The CDR3 DNA is TGTGCTAGTGGAAGGGACTGGAACGAGCAGTACTTC.

The table lists this clonotype with many counts. V usage is TRBV29-1 and J usage is TRBJ2-5, with D possibly TRBD2 on 6 matching bases. CDR1 SQVTM and CDR2 ANQGSEA come from the germline V gene. This CDR3 has 12 residues. The V end lost 7 bases, the J end lost 0 bases, and 9 bases lay between the germline ends. As DNA, the CDR3 is TGCAGCGCAGCGGGTTACCAAGAGACCCAGTACTTC. This sequence encodes CSAAGYQETQYF.

This clonotype showed up many times. The CDR3 is CSVVWAGNQPQHF. The CDR3 region has the DNA TGCAGCGTTGTCTGGGCGGGCAATCAGCCCCAGCATTTT. The chain has TRBV29-1 and TRBJ1-5, with D unclear. Germline-derived CDR1 and CDR2 are SQVTM and ANQGSEA. The CDR3 is made up of 13 amino acids. Between the trimmed V and J ends, which lost 4 bases and 2 bases, there was a span of 9 bases. The complete variable domain, with remaining parts taken from reference TRBV29-1 and TRBJ1-5, reads SAVISQKPSRDICQRGTSLTIQCQVDSQVTMMFWYRQQPGQSLTLIATANQGSEATYESGFVIDKFPISRPNLTFSTLTVSNMSPEDSSIYLCSVVWAGNQPQHFGDGTRLSIL.

This clonotype was observed at least ten times. This chain connects TRBV27 to TRBJ2-7; the D call may be TRBD1 or TRBD2 (5 bases each). Germline CDR1 is MNHEY and CDR2 is SMNVEV (reference sequence). The CDR3 length is 15 residues. V gave up 7 bases and J gave up 6 bases, with 22 bases separating them. As DNA, the CDR3 is TGTGCCAGCATCCCCTCGGGGCAGGCACCCTCCGAGCAGTACTTC. Translation gives CASIPSGQAPSEQYF.

This clonotype was counted at least ten times. The chain has TRBV5-1 and TRBJ2-7; 12 nucleotides align to TRBD2. Germline V lookup: CDR1 SGHRS, CDR2 YFSETQ. With V trimmed by 4 bases and J by 7 bases, 9 bases remained unmatched. The CDR3 has 15 residues. DNA of the CDR3: TGCGCCAGCAGCCCCCGACTAGCGGGAGTCGTGGAGCAGTACTTC. This sequence encodes CASSPRLAGVVEQYF.

Ten or more counts support this clonotype. V gene TRBV27 combines with J gene TRBJ2-7, with a weak D call TRBD2 (5 bases). The germline V gene encodes CDR1 MNHEY and CDR2 SMNVEV (reference sequence). V lost 4 bases and J lost 2, with 18 bases in between. This CDR3 contains 16 residues. CDR3 bases: TGTGCCAGCAGTTCCGCCCAGCGGACTCTCACCTACGAGCAGTACTTC. Its protein is CASSSAQRTLTYEQYF.

This clonotype was seen ten or more times. The CDR3: CATSDLQGAQETQYF. DNA for the CDR3: TGTGCCACCAGTGATTTGCAGGGGGCTCAAGAGACCCAGTACTTC. This rearrangement joins TRBV24-1 to TRBJ2-5; 8 bases match TRBD1. V shed 0 bases and J 2 bases; nucleotides not matched to a gene: 1. Looked up from germline, CDR1 is KGHDR and CDR2 is SFDVKD. CDR3 size: 15 residues.